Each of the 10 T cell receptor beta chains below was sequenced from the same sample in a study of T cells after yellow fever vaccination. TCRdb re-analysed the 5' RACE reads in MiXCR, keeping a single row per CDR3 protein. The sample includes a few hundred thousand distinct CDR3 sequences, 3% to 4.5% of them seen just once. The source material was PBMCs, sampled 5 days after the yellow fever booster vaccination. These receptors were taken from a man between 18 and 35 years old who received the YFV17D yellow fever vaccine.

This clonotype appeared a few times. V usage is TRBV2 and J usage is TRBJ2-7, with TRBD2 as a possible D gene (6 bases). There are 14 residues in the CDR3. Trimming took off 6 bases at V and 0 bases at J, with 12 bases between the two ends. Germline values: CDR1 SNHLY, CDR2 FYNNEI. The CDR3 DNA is TGTGCCAGCAGGGGACGGGGGAGCTCCTACGAGCAGTACTTC. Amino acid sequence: CASRGRGSSYEQYF.

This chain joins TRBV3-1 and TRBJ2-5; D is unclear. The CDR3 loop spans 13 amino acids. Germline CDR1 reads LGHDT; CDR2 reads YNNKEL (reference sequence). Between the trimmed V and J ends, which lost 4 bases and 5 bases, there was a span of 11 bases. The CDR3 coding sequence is TGTGCCAGCAGCCTCATCGGGCGTGAGACCCAGTACTTC. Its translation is CASSLIGRETQYF.

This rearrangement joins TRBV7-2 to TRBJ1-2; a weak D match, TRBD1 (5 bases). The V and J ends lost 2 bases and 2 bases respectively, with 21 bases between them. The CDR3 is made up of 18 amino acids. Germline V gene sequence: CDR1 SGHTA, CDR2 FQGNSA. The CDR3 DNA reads TGTGCCAGCAGCTTAAGTGGGGGTCTCCGGCAGGGCAACTATGGCTACACCTTC. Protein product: CASSLSGGLRQGNYGYTF. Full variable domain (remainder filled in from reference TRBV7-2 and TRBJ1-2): GAGVSQSPSNKVTEKGKDVELRCDPISGHTALYWYRQSLGQGLEFLIYFQGNSAPDKSGLPSDRFSAERTGGSVSTLTIQRTQQEDSAVYLCASSLSGGLRQGNYGYTFGSGTRLTVV.

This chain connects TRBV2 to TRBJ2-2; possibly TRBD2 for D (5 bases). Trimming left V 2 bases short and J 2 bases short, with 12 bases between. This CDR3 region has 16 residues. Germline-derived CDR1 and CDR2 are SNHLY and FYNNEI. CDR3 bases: TGTGCCAGCAGTGAACAAAGGACTTCCAACACCGGGGAGCTGTTTTTT. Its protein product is CASSEQRTSNTGELFF.

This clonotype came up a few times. CDR3 DNA: TGTGCCAGCAGAACCGGGGCAGATACGCAGTATTTT. As protein: CASRTGADTQYF. This rearrangement joins TRBV5-4 to TRBJ2-3, with a weak D call TRBD2 (5 bases). The CDR3 spans 12 residues. CDR1 is SGHNT, CDR2 YYREEE, per germline (reference sequence). The germline V and J ends were trimmed by 5 bases and 4 bases, with 8 bases remaining between them.

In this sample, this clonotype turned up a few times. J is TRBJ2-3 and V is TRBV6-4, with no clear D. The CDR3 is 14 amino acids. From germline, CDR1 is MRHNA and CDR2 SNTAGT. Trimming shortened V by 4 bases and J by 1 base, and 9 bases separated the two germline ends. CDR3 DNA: TGTGCCAGCAGTGCGATTGGGGGCACAGATACGCAGTATTTT. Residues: CASSAIGGTDTQYF.

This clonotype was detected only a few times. CDR3 sequence reads: CASSSLVTGGAWLFF. The CDR3 nucleotides read TGTGCCAGCAGTTCACTAGTAACAGGGGGCGCATGGCTGTTTTTT. The chain joins TRBV6-6 to TRBJ2-2; TRBD1 aligns across 9 bases. Per germline, CDR1 MNHNY and CDR2 SVGAGI (reference sequence). Trimming cost V 4 bases and J 13 bases; bases outside gene matches: 13. The CDR3 is 15 amino acids.

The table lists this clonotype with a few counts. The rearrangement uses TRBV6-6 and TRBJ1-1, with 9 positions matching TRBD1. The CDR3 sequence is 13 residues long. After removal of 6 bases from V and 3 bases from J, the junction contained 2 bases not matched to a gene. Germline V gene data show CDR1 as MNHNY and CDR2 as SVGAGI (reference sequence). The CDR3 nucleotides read TGTGCCAGCAGAAGACAGGGGGACACTGAAGCTTTCTTT. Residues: CASRRQGDTEAFF.

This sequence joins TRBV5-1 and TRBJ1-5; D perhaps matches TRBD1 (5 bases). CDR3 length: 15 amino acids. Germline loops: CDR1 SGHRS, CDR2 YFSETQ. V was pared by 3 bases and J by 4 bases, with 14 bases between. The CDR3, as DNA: TGCGCCAGCAGCTGCAGATTTACAGGTAATCAGCCCCAGCATTTT. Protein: CASSCRFTGNQPQHF.

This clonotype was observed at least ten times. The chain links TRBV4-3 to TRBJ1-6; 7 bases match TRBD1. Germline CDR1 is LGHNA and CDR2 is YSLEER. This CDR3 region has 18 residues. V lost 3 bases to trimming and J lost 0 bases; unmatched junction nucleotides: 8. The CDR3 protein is CASSQDGQESSYNSPLHF. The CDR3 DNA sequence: TGCGCCAGCAGCCAGGACGGACAGGAAAGCTCCTATAATTCACCCCTCCACTTT.